This T cell receptor beta chain originates from a study of cytomegalovirus exposure and HLA in healthy donors. Study-wide results and caveats: Apparent HLA restriction characterized most CMV-associated TCR beta chains in a later analysis.

In the case of this clone: The antigen is undetermined.

Per the germline V gene, CDR1 is SGHAT and CDR2 is FQDESV (reference sequence). CDR3 size: 11 residues. V lost 5 bases and J 3 bases, leaving 5 bases between the germline ends. A multiplex PCR was run with 60 Vbeta primers and 13 Jbeta primers. Using immunoSEQ multiplex PCR, the repertoire was profiled, and TCRdb retains in-frame clones only, with some absent. The table lists 170,000 or so clones, around 80% of them singletons. This receptor was obtained from a woman aged 55 to 70 in good health and CMV-seropositive. The sample was PBMCs. The gene calls are TRBV11-1 and TRBJ2-7; TRBD2 is a possible D gene (5 bases). The CDR3 region has the DNA TGTGCCAGCAGCCGGGACTACGAGCAGTACTTC. Encoded protein: CASSRDYEQYF.